This T cell receptor beta chain was identified in a study of blood T cells in healthy people across ages. Points from the study as a whole: Long-lived donors had more naive CD4+ cells and higher diversity than aged donors. Older age coincided with a roughly linear decline in TCR beta diversity per million T cells.

CDR3 length equals 11 residues. Germline CDR1 and CDR2: SGHRS and YFSETQ. V shed 5 bases and J shed 5 bases, with 7 bases lying between them. The use of a sample-barcoded 5' primer and a J-beta primer mix characterized a second PCR of about 7 to 12 cycles. TCRdb passed the 5' RACE reads through MiXCR, listing each CDR3 protein once. The data hold 1.8 million or so distinct CDR3 sequences, with roughly 43% observed a single time. This clonotype was seen only a few times. Its matching antigen is unknown. PBMCs were isolated at a quantity of at least 6.5 million per sample. Total RNA extraction produced at least 6 micrograms (per sample) for the study.

What was sequenced was blood. The rearrangement joins TRBV5-1 to TRBJ1-2; D uncertain. The receptor comes from a human donor in good health. The CDR3 is CASRDQYGYTF. The CDR3 coding sequence is TGCGCCAGCAGGGACCAATATGGCTACACCTTC.